The 5 T cell receptor beta chains given below trace back to one sample, sequenced in a study of cytomegalovirus exposure and HLA in healthy donors. It was with 60 Vbeta and 13 Jbeta primers that the PCR ran. The protocol was immunoSEQ multiplex PCR, while the TCRdb copy is restricted to in-frame clones and leaves out a portion. The repertoire has 150,000 to 200,000 clones, around four fifths of them found once; the top ten carry around 1.3%. The source material was PBMCs. These receptor sequences come from a woman between 50 and 59 years old in good health and CMV-seronegative.

This chain connects TRBV18 to TRBJ1-2, with TRBD1 identical over 9 bases. Per germline, CDR1 KGHSH and CDR2 LQKENI. Unmatched junction bases numbered 3, after V lost 6 bases and J lost 4 bases. The CDR3 is 13 residues long. CDR3: CASSAGQGYGYTF. The CDR3 DNA is TGTGCCAGCTCGGCGGGACAGGGCTATGGCTACACCTTC.

The gene calls are TRBV19 and TRBJ1-2; 7 nucleotides align to TRBD1. The germline CDR1 and CDR2 sequences are LNHDA and SQIVND (reference sequence). The CDR3 is 15 residues long. Trimming cost V 4 bases and J 8 bases; bases outside gene matches: 13. CDR3 nucleotide sequence: TGTGCCAGTAGTACCGAACGACAGGGCATGGTCGGCTACACCTTC. This encodes CASSTERQGMVGYTF.

The chain uses TRBV27 and TRBJ1-4, with D possibly being TRBD1 (5 bases). Trimming removed 5 bases from V and 14 bases from J, with 21 bases in between. Germline assignment: CDR1 MNHEY and CDR2 SMNVEV (reference sequence). CDR3 length equals 14 residues. The CDR3 nucleotides are TGTGCCAGCAGTCCCCCCGGACATGTCCCCCGCCTGTTTTTT. As protein: CASSPPGHVPRLFF.

The genes are TRBV18 and TRBJ2-3; TRBD2 might be the D (6 bases). Germline V CDR1 and CDR2: KGHSH, LQKENI. This CDR3 spans 19 amino acids. V lost 3 bases and J lost 2, with 24 bases in between. The CDR3 DNA is TGTGCCAGCTCACCGTCTTTCGGAGGGGACCCCCTCGACACAGATACGCAGTATTTT. Residues: CASSPSFGGDPLDTDTQYF.

This sequence joins TRBV19 and TRBJ1-3, with a weak D call TRBD1 (5 bases). Germline CDR1 and CDR2: LNHDA and SQIVND (reference sequence). This CDR3 has 16 amino acids. V lost 4 bases to trimming and J lost 4 bases, with 17 bases between them. The chain's CDR3 is CASSTQSQGAGNTIYF. The CDR3 nucleotides are TGTGCCAGTAGTACTCAAAGCCAGGGCGCGGGAAACACCATATATTTT.